The 5 T cell receptor beta chains in this list originate from one sample, sequenced in a study of T cells in Graves' hyperthyroidism and ophthalmopathy. TCR beta CDR3 regions were amplified from RNA. In the first-round RT-PCR of the TCR CDR3, the HTBI primer set was used. TCRdb recomputed calls from the multiplex PCR reads with MiXCR, one row per CDR3 protein. Counted here are about 550,000 distinct CDR3 sequences, about 20% occurring once; the ten biggest clones make up 26%. The source material was blood. The origin of the receptors is a man between 18 and 29 years old with Graves' hyperthyroidism.

The rearrangement joins TRBV28 to TRBJ2-7, with TRBD1 matching over 9 bases. J was trimmed by 4 bases and V by 7 bases; bases with no gene match: 5. Germline V CDR1 and CDR2: MDHEN, SYDVKM. The CDR3 totals 13 residues. The CDR3 nucleotides read TGTGCCAGCAACGACAGGGGGTTTTACGAGCAGTACTTC. Its protein is CASNDRGFYEQYF. The full variable domain, completed using reference TRBV28 and TRBJ2-7, is DVKVTQSSRYLVKRTGEKVFLECVQDMDHENMFWYRQDPGLGLRLIYFSYDVKMKEKGDIPEGYSVSREKKERFSLILESASTNQTSMYLCASNDRGFYEQYFGPGTRLTVT.

This clonotype was seen at least ten times. The chain employs TRBV9 and TRBJ1-2, with TRBD1 as a possible D gene (5 bases). Germline-derived CDR1 and CDR2 are SGDLS and YYNGEE. CDR3 length: 11 amino acids. The germline V and J ends were trimmed by 3 bases and 6 bases, with 6 bases remaining between them. CDR3 nucleotides: TGTGCCAGCAGCGGAGGGGATGGCTACACCTTC. The encoded protein is CASSGGDGYTF.

This clonotype has more than one count but fewer than ten. Sequence at one end of the junction differs from germline and may be a read error. V gene TRBV28 combines with J gene TRBJ2-6; possible D gene TRBD1, 6 bases. Germline values: CDR1 MDHEN, CDR2 SYDVKM. The CDR3 covers 14 residues. The CDR3 reads CATTGHSGSNVLTF. CDR3 bases: TGTGCCACCACAGGGCACTCTGGGTCCAACGTTCTGACTTTC.

Regarding this clonotype: A read error may be the cause here, since a much bigger clone is one base away. The J gene is TRBJ2-2, the V gene TRBV6-2 or TRBV6-3; D perhaps matches TRBD2 (6 bases). The length of the CDR3 is 13 residues. The ends were cut back, 6 bases at V and 5 bases at J, with 10 bases in the middle. The germline V gene has CDR1 MNHEY and CDR2 SVGEGT. The CDR3 loop is CASRVAGTGELFF. CDR3 coding DNA: TGTGCCAGCAGAGTCGCGGGGACCGGGGAGCTGTTTTTT.

The chain employs TRBV15 and TRBJ1-2, with a possible D match to TRBD1 (5 bases). V gave up 2 bases and J gave up 7 bases, with 8 bases separating them. The CDR3 totals 12 residues. In germline, CDR1 is LNHNV, CDR2 YYDKDF (reference sequence). CDR3 nucleotides: TGTGCCACCAGCAGAAGGGGAAGTGGCTACACCTTC. This sequence encodes CATSRRGSGYTF.